A selection of T cell receptor beta chains follows, all from one sample in a study of T cells in Graves' hyperthyroidism and ophthalmopathy. TCRdb re-called the multiplex PCR reads with MiXCR, one entry per CDR3 protein. The sample carries about 420,000 distinct CDR3 sequences, around 14% recorded once. The material sequenced was blood. Every receptor here comes from a woman between 18 and 29 years old with Graves' hyperthyroidism. Both conserved end residues are part of each CDR3. The order of the fields is D gene, J gene, clone size, V gene, CDR3 DNA, CDR3 protein. The D gene is left open where the match is weak. Expanded clones get a size class; other rows say once, few or many, or leave the size out.

TRBD2,TRBJ2-7,many,TRBV28,TGTGCCAGCACCGACTGGGGGGGCTCCTACGAGCAGTACTTC,CASTDWGGSYEQYF
-,TRBJ1-6,-,TRBV10-3,TGTGCCATCAGTGAGTCGGGGGTCGGGGGAGGATCACCCCTCCACTTT,CAISESGVGGGSPLHF
TRBD2,TRBJ2-3,many,TRBV20-1,TGCAGTGCTAAGCGAGCGGGATGGACAGATACGCAGTATTTT,CSAKRAGWTDTQYF
-,TRBJ1-1,many,TRBV2,TGTGCCAGCGTCACAGGGACGAACACTGAAGCTTTCTTT,CASVTGTNTEAFF
TRBD2,TRBJ2-5,-,TRBV7-3,TGCGCCAGCAGCCACGCCCAGAGCGGGGGCGACGGACTAGCGGGAGTAATAGAGACCCAGTACTTC,CASSHAQSGGDGLAGVIETQYF
-,TRBJ2-7,-,TRBV11-2,TGTGCCAGCAGATCAGACAGGAATAACTACAATGAGCAGTACTTC,CASRSDRNNYNEQYF
-,TRBJ2-7,many,TRBV11-2,TGTGCCAGCAGCCCGCCCGGGAGCTGGGGCGAGCAGTACTTC,CASSPPGSWGEQYF
TRBD2,TRBJ2-1,many,TRBV7-3,TGTGCCAGCAGCTTCCTCCCCCTAACTAGCGGGGCGTCCTACAATGAGCAGTTCTTC,CASSFLPLTSGASYNEQFF
-,TRBJ1-1,many,TRBV6-2/TRBV6-3,TGTGCCAGCAGGATAACCTCCAGGGGGAACACTGAAGCTTTCTTT,CASRITSRGNTEAFF
-,TRBJ1-3,many,TRBV18,TGTGCCAGCTCACCTGGAGACTCTGGAAACACCATATATTTT,CASSPGDSGNTIYF
TRBD1,TRBJ2-6,few,TRBV2,TGTGCCAGCAGGGGGGACAGGGTCCCCTCTGGGGCCAACGTCCTGACTTTC,CASRGDRVPSGANVLTF
-,TRBJ1-1,many,TRBV28,TGTGCCAGCAGTTTGCTGGGAGACACTGAAGCTTTCTTT,CASSLLGDTEAFF
TRBD2,TRBJ2-1,many,TRBV18,TGTGCCAGCTCAAGAACTAAGAGCGGGGGGCATGAGCAGTTCTTC,CASSRTKSGGHEQFF
TRBD1,TRBJ2-3,many,TRBV20-1,TGCAGTGCTCGGACCACAGGGGGATTCGGCACAGATACGCAGTATTTT,CSARTTGGFGTDTQYF
TRBD2,TRBJ2-5,-,TRBV7-3,TGTGCCAGCGGTACTAGCGGGAGCACGGTGGAGACCCAGTACTTC,CASGTSGSTVETQYF
-,TRBJ1-2,-,TRBV24-1,TGTGCCACCAGTGATGGCCGGTTAGATGGCTACACCTTC,CATSDGRLDGYTF
-,TRBJ1-4,-,TRBV7-9,TGTGCCAGCAGCGGCCAGCGGGGGCCGGTTCGTGAAAAACTGTTTTTT,CASSGQRGPVREKLFF
-,TRBJ1-5,-,TRBV20-1,TGCAGTGCTAGAGAAGGGCAATTAAGCAATCAGCCCCAGCATTTT,CSAREGQLSNQPQHF